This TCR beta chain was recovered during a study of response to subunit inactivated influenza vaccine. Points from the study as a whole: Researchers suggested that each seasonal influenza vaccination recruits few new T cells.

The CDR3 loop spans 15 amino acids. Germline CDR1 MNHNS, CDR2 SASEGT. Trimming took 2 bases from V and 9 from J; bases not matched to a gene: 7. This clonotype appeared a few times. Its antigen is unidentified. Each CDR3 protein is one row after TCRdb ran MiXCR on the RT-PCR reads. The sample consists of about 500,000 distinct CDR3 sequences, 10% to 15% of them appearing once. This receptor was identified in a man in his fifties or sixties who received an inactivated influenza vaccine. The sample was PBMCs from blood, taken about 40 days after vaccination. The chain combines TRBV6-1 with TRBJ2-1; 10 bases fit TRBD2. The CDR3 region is CASSEHSGGRSEQFF. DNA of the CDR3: TGTGCCAGCAGTGAACATAGCGGGGGGCGAAGTGAGCAGTTCTTC.